A selection of T cell receptor beta chains follows, all from one sample in a study of T cells after yellow fever vaccination. Each CDR3 protein is one row after TCRdb ran MiXCR on the 5' RACE reads. The data hold 550,000 to 750,000 distinct CDR3 sequences, with about 14% observed a single time. The sample was PBMCs, taken on the day of the yellow fever booster vaccination. The receptors shown here come from a man aged 30 to 45 who received the YFV17D yellow fever vaccine. CDR3s include the opening cysteine and the closing phenylalanine or tryptophan. Clone size is shown for a subset of rows, as once, few, many or a class of expanded clone.

v_gene,abundance,j_gene,CDR3aa
TRBV12-3/TRBV12-4,many,TRBJ1-2,CASSLSGNYGYTF
TRBV6-5,few,TRBJ2-5,CASSSYRGGVETQYF
TRBV5-1,NA,TRBJ2-3,CASSLGRAGGSTDTQYF
TRBV5-1,NA,TRBJ2-3,CASSLQGVDTQYF
TRBV29-1,NA,TRBJ2-1,CSVEFDSYNEQFF
TRBV18,few,TRBJ2-7,CASSPGLAGGLDEQYF
TRBV20-1,once,TRBJ2-5,CSAILPGDETQYF
TRBV11-2,NA,TRBJ2-3,CASSLRGSPDTQYF
TRBV18,few,TRBJ2-1,CASSPPVAGGMNEQFF
TRBV20-1,NA,TRBJ2-1,CSARTSGRRNEQFF
TRBV20-1,NA,TRBJ2-7,CRVFRGNEQYF
TRBV30,few,TRBJ2-5,CAWTRGLATVRETQYF
TRBV25-1,NA,TRBJ1-6,CASSETWSPLHF
TRBV20-1,NA,TRBJ2-5,CSVFSGIQETQYF
TRBV29-1,NA,TRBJ1-2,CSAEYWDLGHYGYTF
TRBV7-2,NA,TRBJ2-3,CASSFGGGEDTQYF
TRBV29-1,few,TRBJ1-1,CSVVGNGGPSTEAFF
TRBV9,NA,TRBJ2-2,CASSVGPAGGTGELFF
TRBV7-6,many,TRBJ2-1,CASSETSGSAYNEQFF
TRBV20-1,NA,TRBJ2-1,CSASGGTSDEQFF
TRBV6-2/TRBV6-3,many,TRBJ2-1,CATLVGSSGRAREQFF
TRBV28,many,TRBJ2-5,CASPPGPDYFQETQYF
TRBV30,NA,TRBJ2-2,CAVTNTGELFF
TRBV5-1,NA,TRBJ2-2,CASSSHSGELFF
TRBV2,few,TRBJ2-5,CASSEDRIGGAQETQYF
TRBV29-1,few,TRBJ1-2,CSVRDTQTLGYTF
TRBV14,few,TRBJ2-1,CASSQGLRLAGPNEQFF
TRBV6-2/TRBV6-3,few,TRBJ2-7,CASRSPGRDSYEQYF
TRBV11-1,NA,TRBJ2-1,CASSHRPGLAATYNEQFF
TRBV7-8,NA,TRBJ2-1,CASRRTSSEQFF
TRBV20-1,few,TRBJ2-2,CSARESSGTGGELFF
TRBV5-6,NA,TRBJ1-5,CASSPGRGVRQPQHF
TRBV12-3/TRBV12-4,NA,TRBJ1-2,CASSFFTGGYGYTF
TRBV7-2,many,TRBJ2-3,CASSLRARHTDTQYF
TRBV10-2,NA,TRBJ1-5,CASQKNNQPQHF
TRBV6-5,NA,TRBJ2-7,CASSYRGAGSYEQYF
TRBV20-1,few,TRBJ2-5,CSGNSPGLWETQYF
TRBV20-1,few,TRBJ2-3,CSAREILGQGAFGDTQYF
TRBV20-1,few,TRBJ2-1,CSAREGGYGGRQFF
TRBV20-1,NA,TRBJ2-2,CSATDGGSGTGELFF
TRBV6-2/TRBV6-3,NA,TRBJ2-1,CASSYPQSGEQFF
TRBV4-1,NA,TRBJ2-3,CASSLQPGQTSTDTQYF
TRBV6-5,once,TRBJ2-1,CASSYLRSSYNEQFF
TRBV7-9,few,TRBJ1-1,CASSLYGTAAFF
TRBV28,many,TRBJ1-1,CASRENTEAFF
TRBV7-9,NA,TRBJ2-4,CASSLTGVAKNIQYF
TRBV11-2,few,TRBJ2-2,CASSFRLAGGHNTGELFF
TRBV20-1,NA,TRBJ1-5,CSAPQTGVSNQPQHF
TRBV28,NA,TRBJ2-3,CASTGPGLSTDTQYF
TRBV5-1,few,TRBJ2-1,CASCPNGRGYNEQFF
TRBV20-1,NA,TRBJ2-7,CSAREGDYEQYF
TRBV5-1,NA,TRBJ1-6,CASSREWTGDRNSPLHF
TRBV20-1,few,TRBJ1-5,CSASSRGRGNQPQHF
TRBV20-1,few,TRBJ2-1,CSSGTGRNNEQFF